Below are 25 T cell receptor beta chains sequenced from a single sample in a study of T cell responses to AZD1222 COVID-19 vaccine. Method: immunoSEQ multiplex PCR; TCRdb's copy keeps in-frame clones and lacks some. The sample records tens of thousands of clones, 90% to 95% being singletons. The starting material was peripheral blood, obtained 28 days after the second AZD1222 dose. Receptors were obtained from an adult who received the AZD1222 COVID-19 vaccine.

This chain uses TRBV2 with TRBJ1-1, with a weak D call TRBD1 (6 bases). CDR3 length: 13 amino acids. V dropped 8 bases and J dropped 3 bases, with 13 bases sitting between them. Germline V gene lookup returns CDR1 SNHLY and CDR2 FYNNEI. The CDR3: CASRNGQYTEAFF. The DNA of the CDR3 is TGTGCCAGCCGTAACGGACAGTACACTGAAGCTTTCTTT.

V usage is TRBV21-1 and J usage is TRBJ2-7; the tabulated D call, TRBD1, remains unverified against the DNA. TRBV21-1 is a known pseudogene. The length of the CDR3 is 16 residues. The CDR3 nucleotides read TGTGCCAGCAGCAAAGGGGGACAGGTGGACCTCTACGAGCAGTACTTC. Translating it yields CASSKGGQVDLYEQYF.

V is TRBV2 and J is TRBJ1-6; D ambiguous. Germline V CDR1 and CDR2: SNHLY, FYNNEI. The V end lost 4 bases, the J end lost 7 bases, and 17 bases lay between the germline ends. The CDR3 runs 16 residues. CDR3 residues: CASSVSLNGRNSPLHF. CDR3 in DNA: TGTGCCAGCAGTGTGAGCCTCAATGGTAGGAATTCACCCCTCCACTTT.

J is TRBJ1-2 and V is TRBV5-6, with D unclear. This CDR3 comprises 13 residues. Germline values: CDR1 SGHDT, CDR2 YYEEEE. V lost 4 bases and J 4 bases, leaving 11 bases between the germline ends. CDR3 nucleotide sequence: TGTGCCAGCAGCCGGGGTCGGGGCTATGGCTACACCTTC. Its translation is CASSRGRGYGYTF.

This chain joins TRBV10-3 and TRBJ1-1; 7 nucleotides agree with TRBD1. The CDR3 consists of 13 residues. Trimming at V came to 6 bases and at J to 1 base, leaving 2 bases not matched to a gene. Germline V gene data show CDR1 as ENHRY and CDR2 as SYGVKD. CDR3 sequence: CAIRDRPNTEAFF. CDR3 coding DNA: TGTGCCATCAGGGACAGGCCGAACACTGAAGCTTTCTTT.

The V and J genes are TRBV24-1 and TRBJ1-1; D may be TRBD1 (5 bases). Trimming removed 4 bases from V and 5 bases from J, with 10 bases in between. CDR1 is KGHDR and CDR2 is SFDVKD in the germline V gene. CDR3 length equals 13 residues. CDR3 DNA: TGTGCCACCAGTGACAGGGTGGGAACTGAAGCTTTCTTT. Amino acids: CATSDRVGTEAFF.

The chain is built from TRBV6-6 and TRBJ1-6; D is perhaps TRBD1 (5 bases). Deletions cut 5 bases from V and 1 base from J, with 15 bases between. The germline gives CDR1 MNHNY, CDR2 SVGAGI (reference sequence). The CDR3 runs 17 residues. CDR3 nucleotide sequence: TGTGCCAGCAGTCAACGGGGGGTCTCGTCCTATAATTCACCCCTCCACTTT. Protein product: CASSQRGVSSYNSPLHF.

J is TRBJ2-2 and V is TRBV5-4; tentatively, D is TRBD1 (5 bases). Germline V gene lookup returns CDR1 SGHNT and CDR2 YYREEE (reference sequence). The CDR3 consists of 16 residues. V shed 0 bases and J shed 5 bases, with 14 bases lying between them. The chain's CDR3 is CASSLGGHTETGELFF. For the CDR3, the DNA is TGTGCCAGCAGCTTGGGGGGCCATACGGAAACCGGGGAGCTGTTTTTT.

The V call is TRBV6-2 or TRBV6-3, the J call TRBJ2-7, with 7 bases aligning to TRBD1. CDR1 MNHEY and CDR2 SVGEGT come from the germline V gene. V dropped 6 bases and J dropped 3; count of bases not matched to a gene: 5. The CDR3 covers 13 residues. DNA for the CDR3: TGTGCCAGCAGCAGGGACAGAGACTACGAGCAGTACTTC. This sequence encodes CASSRDRDYEQYF.

The chain recombines TRBV5-5 with TRBJ2-3; D call uncertain. The CDR3 has 13 amino acids. Trimming cost V 0 bases and J 1 base, with 3 bases left between them. Germline CDR1 reads SGHKS; CDR2 reads YYEKEE (reference sequence). CDR3 sequence reads: CASSLGGTDTQYF. CDR3 in DNA: TGTGCCAGCAGCTTGGGAGGCACAGATACGCAGTATTTT.

The chain recombines TRBV19 with TRBJ1-5, with a tentative D call TRBD1 (6 bases). Looked up from germline, CDR1 is LNHDA and CDR2 is SQIVND (reference sequence). This CDR3 has 16 amino acids. V lost 7 bases and J lost 2, with 18 bases in between. The CDR3 DNA sequence: TGTGCCAGTAACCTTGAGAGGGGGGTTGGCAATCAGCCCCAGCATTTT. Protein product: CASNLERGVGNQPQHF. The full variable domain, completed using reference TRBV19 and TRBJ1-5, is DGGITQSPKYLFRKEGQNVTLSCEQNLNHDAMYWYRQDPGQGLRLIYYSQIVNDFQKGDIAEGYSVSREKKESFPLTVTSAQKNPTAFYLCASNLERGVGNQPQHFGDGTRLSIL.

The chain combines TRBV10-2 with TRBJ2-5; 8 bases agree with TRBD2. From germline, CDR1 is WSHSY and CDR2 SAAADI. There are 17 residues in the CDR3. V lost 1 base and J lost 4; bases outside the gene matches: 11. The CDR3 here is CASSEYDRGGPGETQYF. CDR3 DNA sequence: TGCGCCAGCAGTGAGTATGATCGCGGGGGGCCTGGAGAGACCCAGTACTTC.

The chain uses TRBV7-2 and TRBJ2-5, with 8 bases that match TRBD2. The CDR3 runs 16 residues. Germline CDR1 is SGHTA and CDR2 is FQGNSA. V was clipped by 1 base and J by 2 bases; unmatched bases: 6. The DNA for the CDR3 is TGTGCCAGCAGCTTAGTGGTAATAGCGGGGCAAGAGACCCAGTACTTC. It translates to CASSLVVIAGQETQYF.

The V gene is TRBV29-1, the J gene TRBJ1-2; D uncertain. Trimming removed 2 bases at V and 8 bases at J, with 15 bases between. CDR1 is SQVTM, CDR2 ANQGSEA, per germline. The CDR3 has 13 amino acids. The CDR3, as DNA: TGCAGCGTTGAATTAGAAGGGCTGGACGGCTACACCTTC. Translated: CSVELEGLDGYTF. Using reference TRBV29-1 and TRBJ1-2 for the parts outside the CDR3, the full variable domain is SAVISQKPSRDICQRGTSLTIQCQVDSQVTMMFWYRQQPGQSLTLIATANQGSEATYESGFVIDKFPISRPNLTFSTLTVSNMSPEDSSIYLCSVELEGLDGYTFGSGTRLTVV.

This clone was detected only once. The chain recombines TRBV3-1 (or the pseudogene TRBV3-2) with TRBJ2-1; D unresolved. In germline, CDR1 is LGHDT, CDR2 YNNKEL (reference sequence). V was clipped by 5 bases and J by 8 bases, with 19 bases between them. This CDR3 contains 15 residues. The CDR3 protein is CASSSRTQLRDEQFF. In nucleotides, the CDR3 is TGTGCCAGCAGCTCCCGAACCCAATTGAGAGATGAGCAGTTCTTC.

The chain employs TRBV29-1 and TRBJ1-2; 9 bases match TRBD1. This CDR3 comprises 15 residues. The trim removed 0 bases at V and 7 bases at J, leaving 9 bases unmatched. The germline V gene has CDR1 SQVTM and CDR2 ANQGSEA. The CDR3 reads CSVEDLRPGQGGYTF. CDR3 coding DNA: TGCAGCGTTGAAGATCTTCGCCCGGGACAGGGTGGCTACACCTTC.

This clone was observed a handful of times. The chain combines TRBV28 with TRBJ2-7, with TRBD1 matching over 11 bases. CDR3 length: 14 residues. The V segment lost 1 base and the J segment 6 bases; nucleotides outside the gene matches: 2. The germline CDR1 and CDR2 sequences are MDHEN and SYDVKM. CDR3 sequence: CASSLSGTGGEQYF. CDR3 DNA: TGTGCCAGCAGTTTATCGGGGACAGGGGGCGAGCAGTACTTC.

The chain recombines TRBV7-2 with TRBJ1-3, with D perhaps matching TRBD1 (5 bases). Germline V gives CDR1 SGHTA, CDR2 FQGNSA. Trimming shortened V by 1 base and J by 0 bases, and 19 bases separated the two germline ends. This CDR3 region has 19 residues. The CDR3 is CASSLGWLGRAPSGNTIYF. CDR3 nucleotides: TGTGCCAGCAGCTTAGGATGGTTGGGCAGGGCGCCCTCTGGAAACACCATATATTTT.

The rearrangement joins TRBV5-1 to TRBJ2-7; TRBD1 matches 7 bases. Per germline, CDR1 SGHRS and CDR2 YFSETQ. Trimming took 4 bases from V and 4 from J; bases not matched to a gene: 11. CDR3 length: 15 residues. CDR3 loop: CASSTDRALIYEQYF. CDR3 nucleotide sequence: TGCGCCAGCAGCACTGACAGGGCTCTTATATACGAGCAGTACTTC. The full variable domain, its missing parts supplied by reference TRBV5-1 and TRBJ2-7, is KAGVTQTPRYLIKTRGQQVTLSCSPISGHRSVSWYQQTPGQGLQFLFEYFSETQRNKGNFPGRFSGRQFSNSRSEMNVSTLELGDSALYLCASSTDRALIYEQYFGPGTRLTVT.

The CDR3 loop reads CASSRTGYGGELFF. In DNA, the CDR3 is TGTGCCAGCAGCAGGACAGGGTATGGCGGGGAGCTGTTTTTT. The chain carries TRBV2 and TRBJ2-2; 8 bases are a match to TRBD1. With 6 bases clipped from V and 7 bases from J, the junction kept 7 bases outside the gene matches. This CDR3 has 14 amino acids. Germline CDR1 and CDR2: SNHLY and FYNNEI.

V is TRBV9 and J is TRBJ2-1, with 9 bases lining up with TRBD1. V was pared by 3 bases and J by 4 bases, with 5 bases of the junction left unmatched. The CDR3 is 15 amino acids. The germline CDR1 and CDR2 sequences are SGDLS and YYNGEE. This CDR3 reads CASSGGDRAYNEQFF. CDR3 DNA sequence: TGTGCCAGCAGCGGGGGGGACAGGGCGTACAATGAGCAGTTCTTC.

V and J are TRBV18 and TRBJ2-3; D unresolved. V shed 5 bases and J shed 3 bases, with 9 bases lying between them. Germline assignment: CDR1 KGHSH and CDR2 LQKENI. The CDR3 spans 13 residues. CDR3 amino acids: CASSTILTDTQYF. CDR3 bases: TGTGCCAGCTCAACCATACTAACAGATACGCAGTATTTT.

The V gene is TRBV6-1, the J gene TRBJ1-6; 12 nucleotides match TRBD1. V shed 2 bases, J shed 7 bases, and the junction held 3 bases outside the gene matches. Germline CDR1 is MNHNS and CDR2 is SASEGT. The CDR3 runs to 16 residues. The CDR3, as DNA: TGTGCCAGCAGTGAACCGGGACAGGGGGCCAATTCACCCCTCCACTTT. It translates to CASSEPGQGANSPLHF.

This clone has just a few counts. V and J are TRBV11-2 and TRBJ1-2; D gene ambiguous. Germline CDR1 and CDR2: SGHAT and FQNNGV. The V gene lost 0 bases and the J gene lost 4 bases, with 3 bases spanning the gap. This CDR3 is built from 12 residues. The CDR3 reads CASSLDSYGYTF. CDR3 in DNA: TGTGCCAGCAGCTTAGACAGCTATGGCTACACCTTC.

The rearrangement links TRBV30 to TRBJ2-1, with unresolved D. Per germline, CDR1 GTSNPN and CDR2 SVGIG (reference sequence). The CDR3 spans 14 residues. With 2 bases removed from V and 4 bases from J, the gap between germline ends came to 12 bases. Written as DNA, the CDR3 is TGTGCCTGGAGTTTGGTTTCTGGGTACAATGAGCAGTTCTTC. It is translated as CAWSLVSGYNEQFF.